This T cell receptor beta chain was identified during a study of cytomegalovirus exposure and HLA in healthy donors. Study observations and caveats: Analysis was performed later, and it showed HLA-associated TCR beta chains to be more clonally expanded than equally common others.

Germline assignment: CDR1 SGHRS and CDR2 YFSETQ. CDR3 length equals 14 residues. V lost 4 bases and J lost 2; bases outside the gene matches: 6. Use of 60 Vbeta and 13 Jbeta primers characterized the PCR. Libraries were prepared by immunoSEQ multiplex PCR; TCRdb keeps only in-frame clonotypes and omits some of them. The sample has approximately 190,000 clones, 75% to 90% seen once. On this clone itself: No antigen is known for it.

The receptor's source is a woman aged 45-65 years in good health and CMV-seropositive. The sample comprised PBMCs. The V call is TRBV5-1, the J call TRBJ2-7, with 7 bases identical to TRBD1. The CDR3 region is CASSGRDRAYEQYF. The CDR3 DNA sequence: TGCGCCAGCAGCGGCCGGGACAGAGCCTACGAGCAGTACTTC. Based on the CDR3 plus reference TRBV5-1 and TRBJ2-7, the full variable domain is KAGVTQTPRYLIKTRGQQVTLSCSPISGHRSVSWYQQTPGQGLQFLFEYFSETQRNKGNFPGRFSGRQFSNSRSEMNVSTLELGDSALYLCASSGRDRAYEQYFGPGTRLTVT.